This TCR beta chain stems from a study of blood T cell repertoires in COVID-19. About the study: Spain, Italy and the United States supplied samples that represented acute and convalescent COVID-19. Sources were T cells, B-cell-depleted T cells, or PBMCs; the material itself was cDNA or gDNA.

Original processing notes: For nucleated cells, counts were estimated from reference gene primer amplification. TCRdb keeps only in-frame clones here, not all; method: immunoSEQ multiplex PCR. V and J calls and clone size follow that table, whereas D and trimming were derived from the DNA. Of 110,000 to 150,000 clones in the sample, approximately 91% were seen once. The table lists this clone with a count of one. Germline-derived CDR1 and CDR2 are LGHNA and YNFKEQ. The V and J ends lost 6 bases and 5 bases, in that order; junction bases with no gene match: 14. This CDR3 has 16 residues. What was sequenced was peripheral blood. The receptor was isolated from a man over 45 with active or convalescent COVID-19. The chain employs TRBV4-2 and TRBJ2-7, with 9 bases that match TRBD1. The CDR3, as DNA: TGTGCCAGCAGAAGGGGTGGCGGGACAGGGCCCAACGAGCAGTACTTC. This codes for CASRRGGGTGPNEQYF.